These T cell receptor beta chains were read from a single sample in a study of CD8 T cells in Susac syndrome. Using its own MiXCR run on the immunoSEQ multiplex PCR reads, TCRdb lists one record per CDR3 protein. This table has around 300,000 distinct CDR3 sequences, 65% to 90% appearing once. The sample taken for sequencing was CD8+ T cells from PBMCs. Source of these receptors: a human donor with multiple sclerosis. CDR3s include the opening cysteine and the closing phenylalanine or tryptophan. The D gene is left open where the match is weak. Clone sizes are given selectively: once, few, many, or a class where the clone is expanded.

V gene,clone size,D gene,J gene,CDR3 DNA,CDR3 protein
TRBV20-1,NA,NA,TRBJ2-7,TGCAGTGCTAGAGAAGGGGGGAATTTAGATGAGCAGTACTTC,CSAREGGNLDEQYF
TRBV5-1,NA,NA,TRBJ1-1,TGCGCCAGCAGCTTGTCAGGGGCGCACACTGAAGCTTTCTTT,CASSLSGAHTEAFF
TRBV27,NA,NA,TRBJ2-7,TGTGCCAGCAGTGACGGGATCGCCTACGAGCAGTACTTC,CASSDGIAYEQYF
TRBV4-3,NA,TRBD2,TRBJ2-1,TGCGCCAGCAGCCAAGAACTCTCGGGACTAGGGTTCTACAATGAGCAGTTCTTC,CASSQELSGLGFYNEQFF
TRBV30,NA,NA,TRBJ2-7,TGTGCCTGGAGTGTCGCCAGCTCCTACGAGCAGTACTTC,CAWSVASSYEQYF
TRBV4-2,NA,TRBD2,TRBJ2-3,TGTGCCAGCAGCCAAGATAACGTCCGTAGCGGGAGTAGGGTTAGCACAGATACGCAGTATTTT,CASSQDNVRSGSRVSTDTQYF
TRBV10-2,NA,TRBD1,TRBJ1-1,TGCGCCAGCTGGGGACAGGGGACTGAAGCTTTCTTT,CASWGQGTEAFF
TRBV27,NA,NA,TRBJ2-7,TGTGCCAGCAGTTTCGGGGTTCGCTACGAGCAGTACTTC,CASSFGVRYEQYF
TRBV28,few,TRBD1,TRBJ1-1,TGTGCCAGCAGTCAGGACAGGGGGCGGACTGAAGCTTTCTTT,CASSQDRGRTEAFF
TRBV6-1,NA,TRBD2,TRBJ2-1,TGTGCCAGCAGCCATACCGCTAGCGGGCCAAACAATGAGCAGTTCTTC,CASSHTASGPNNEQFF
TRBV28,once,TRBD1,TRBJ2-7,TGTGCCAGCAGTTCCCCGACAGGGAAGGTGATTAGCTCCTACGAGCAGTACTTC,CASSSPTGKVISSYEQYF
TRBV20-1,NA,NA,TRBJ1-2,TGCAGTGCTAGAGAATCCATCGGGGTTCACACCTTC,CSARESIGVHTF
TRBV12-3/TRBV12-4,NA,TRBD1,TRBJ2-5,TGTGCCAGCAGTTTAGGAGGGACAGGGAACCAAGAGACCCAGTACTTC,CASSLGGTGNQETQYF
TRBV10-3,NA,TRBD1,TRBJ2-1,TGTGCCATCAGGAAGGGGGCGGACAATGAGCAGTTCTTC,CAIRKGADNEQFF
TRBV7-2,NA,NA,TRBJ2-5,TGTGCCAGCAGCTTACCCCCGCTAGAGACCCAGTACTTC,CASSLPPLETQYF
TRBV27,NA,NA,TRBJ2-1,TGTGCCAGCAGATCAGACAGAAATGAGCAGTTCTTC,CASRSDRNEQFF
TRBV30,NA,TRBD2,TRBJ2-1,TGTGCCTGGACGTCCTTGACTAGCAGAACAGAGCAGTTCTTC,CAWTSLTSRTEQFF
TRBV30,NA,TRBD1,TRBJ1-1,TGTGCCTGGAAGGCCGGGACAGGGCCTTTCTTT,CAWKAGTGPFF
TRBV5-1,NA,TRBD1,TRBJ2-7,TGCGCCAGCAGCTTAAACTCGGGACAGGGTCCCCACGAGCAGTACTTC,CASSLNSGQGPHEQYF
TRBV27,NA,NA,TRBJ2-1,TGTGCCAGCAGTTCCTCCCTTGCCTACAATGAGCAGTTCTTC,CASSSSLAYNEQFF
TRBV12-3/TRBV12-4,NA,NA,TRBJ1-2,TGTGCCAGCAGTATTTCAGGGGCGCTCCTCTATGGCTACACCTTC,CASSISGALLYGYTF
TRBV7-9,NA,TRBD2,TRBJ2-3,TGTGCCAGCAGCCCCCCGGGAGGAGTCCCAGATACGCAGTATTTT,CASSPPGGVPDTQYF
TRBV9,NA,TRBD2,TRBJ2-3,TGTGCCAGCAGCTCCAGGACTAGCGGGAGGCCAGATACGCAGTATTTT,CASSSRTSGRPDTQYF
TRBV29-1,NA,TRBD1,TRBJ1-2,TGCAGCGTTGCAGGGGACAGAGACTACACCTTC,CSVAGDRDYTF
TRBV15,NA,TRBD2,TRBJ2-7,TGTGCCACCAGCAAAACCGGGACTAGCCTCTACGAGCAGTACTTC,CATSKTGTSLYEQYF
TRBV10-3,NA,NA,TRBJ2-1,TGTGCCATCAGTTCCTTTAAGGGTTTCGATGAGCAGTTCTTC,CAISSFKGFDEQFF
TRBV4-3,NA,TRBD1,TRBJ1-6,TGCGCCAGCGCGGGACAGTATAATTCACCCCTCCACTTT,CASAGQYNSPLHF
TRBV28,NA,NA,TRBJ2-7,TGTGCCAGCAGTTTCCAGAACTACGAGCAGTACTTC,CASSFQNYEQYF
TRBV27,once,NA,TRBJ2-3,TGTGCCAGCAGTTTAGTGGCAGGAGTATCCGATACGCAGTATTTT,CASSLVAGVSDTQYF
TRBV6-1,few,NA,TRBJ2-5,TGTGCCAGCACTCTGGGTGGGCACGCGACCCAGTACTTC,CASTLGGHATQYF
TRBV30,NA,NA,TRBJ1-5,TGTGCCTGGAGTGTCTTCTACGGGAGCAATCAGCCCCAGCATTTT,CAWSVFYGSNQPQHF
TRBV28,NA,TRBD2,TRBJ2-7,TGTGCCAGCAGTGCCAATCTCGGACTAGCGGCCTACGAGCAGTACTTC,CASSANLGLAAYEQYF
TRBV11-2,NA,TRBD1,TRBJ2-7,TGTGCCAGCAGCTCCGGGACAGGCTTCTACGAGCAGTACTTC,CASSSGTGFYEQYF
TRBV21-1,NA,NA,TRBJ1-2,TGTGCCAGCAGCAAAAGCACCGGGGCGGACGATGGCTACACCTTC,CASSKSTGADDGYTF
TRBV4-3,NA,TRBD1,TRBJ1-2,TGCGCCAGCAGCCAAGATCGGGGACAGGGATCCACCTTC,CASSQDRGQGSTF
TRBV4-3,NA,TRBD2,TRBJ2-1,TGCGCCAGCCAGGGGATTCTAGCGGGCTCCTACAATGAGCAGTTCTTC,CASQGILAGSYNEQFF
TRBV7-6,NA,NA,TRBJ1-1,TGTGCCAGCAGGGCAGGGGTGAACACTGAAGCTTTCTTT,CASRAGVNTEAFF
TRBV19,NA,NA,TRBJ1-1,TGTGCCAGTAGTTCCTTTAATGGGGGGACTGAAGCTTTCTTT,CASSSFNGGTEAFF
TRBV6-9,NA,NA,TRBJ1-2,TGTGCCAGCAGGGAAACGGGACCACTTAACTATGGCTACACCTTC,CASRETGPLNYGYTF
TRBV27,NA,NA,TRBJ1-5,TGTGCCAGCAGTCCCAGGGGTCGACAGCCCCAGCATTTT,CASSPRGRQPQHF
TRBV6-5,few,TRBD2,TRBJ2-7,TGTGCCAGCAGAATCGGGACTAGCGGATTCTACGAGCAGTACTTC,CASRIGTSGFYEQYF
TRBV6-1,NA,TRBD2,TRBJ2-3,TGTGCCAGCAGCCACGGGGGAGTTAGCGGGGCCTACGGCACAGATACGCAGTATTTT,CASSHGGVSGAYGTDTQYF
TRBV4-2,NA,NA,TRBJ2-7,TGTGCCAGCAGCCAAGAGAGGGACACTTACTACGAGCAGTACTTC,CASSQERDTYYEQYF
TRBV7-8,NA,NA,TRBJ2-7,TGTGCCAGCAGCGGACTGGAAGAGCAGTACTTC,CASSGLEEQYF
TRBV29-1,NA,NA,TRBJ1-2,TGCAGCGTTGAATTCTATGGCTACACCTTC,CSVEFYGYTF
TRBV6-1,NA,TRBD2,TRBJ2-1,TGTGCCAGCAGTGGGACTAGCTGGGGCAATGAGCAGTTCTTC,CASSGTSWGNEQFF
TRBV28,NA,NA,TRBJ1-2,TGTGCCAGCAGTTTTACAGGGAACTATGGCTACACCTTC,CASSFTGNYGYTF
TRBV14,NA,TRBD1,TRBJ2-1,TGTGCCAGCAGCCAAGTCGCAGGGGGTATATACAATGAGCAGTTCTTC,CASSQVAGGIYNEQFF
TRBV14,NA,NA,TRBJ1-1,TGTGCCAGCAGCCAGATACAGCCTTTCACTGAAGCTTTCTTT,CASSQIQPFTEAFF
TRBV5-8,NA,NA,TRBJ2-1,TGTGCCAGCAGCCGGGACGACTACAATGAGCAGTTCTTC,CASSRDDYNEQFF
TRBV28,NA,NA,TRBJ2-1,TGTGCCAGCAGGGACCCGACAGGTTCCTACAATGAGCAGTTCTTC,CASRDPTGSYNEQFF
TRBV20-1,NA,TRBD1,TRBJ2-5,TGCAGTGCTAGAGATTACAGGACAGGGGAGAGGACCCAGTACTTC,CSARDYRTGERTQYF
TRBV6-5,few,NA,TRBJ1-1,TGTGCCAGCAGTCAACAGGGCGGGGTCACTGAAGCTTTCTTT,CASSQQGGVTEAFF
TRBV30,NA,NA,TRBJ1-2,TGTGCCTGGAGTGTACAAGCAGCTCGCTATGGCTACACCTTC,CAWSVQAARYGYTF
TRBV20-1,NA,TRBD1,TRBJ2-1,TGCAGTGCTACGTCCCGGGACAGGGTCAATGAGCAGTTCTTC,CSATSRDRVNEQFF
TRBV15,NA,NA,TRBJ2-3,TGTGCCACCAGCAGAGATGGGGGGTCGACAGATACGCAGTATTTT,CATSRDGGSTDTQYF
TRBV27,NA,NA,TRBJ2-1,TGTGCCAGCAGTTTTGCAGGGGAGGGCAATGAGCAGTTCTTC,CASSFAGEGNEQFF
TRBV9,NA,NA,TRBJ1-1,TGTGCCAGCAGCGCGGGGAGGGACGGGAACACTGAAGCTTTCTTT,CASSAGRDGNTEAFF
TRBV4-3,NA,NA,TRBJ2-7,TGCGCCAGCAGCTCCGAGGACACCTACGAGCAGTACTTC,CASSSEDTYEQYF